This record covers a single T cell receptor beta chain. Some clones are missing from TCRdb's copy, which holds only in-frame ones; the method was immunoSEQ multiplex PCR. The table records 200,000 to 250,000 clones, roughly four fifths of them present only once. V gave up 0 bases and J gave up 9 bases, with 9 bases separating them. The CDR3 spans 14 residues. Per germline, CDR1 LGHDT and CDR2 YNNKEL (reference sequence). The sample originates from a study of blood T cell repertoires in COVID-19. The chain couples TRBV3-1 (or the pseudogene TRBV3-2) to TRBJ1-6; a weak D match, TRBD1 (6 bases). The receptor was derived from a man between 60 and 70 years old who had recovered from COVID-19. The sample was PBMCs or T cells enriched from blood (not recorded which). The CDR3 sequence is CASSQEPGVSPLHF. CDR3 nucleotides: TGTGCCAGCAGCCAAGAACCAGGGGTTTCACCCCTCCACTTT.